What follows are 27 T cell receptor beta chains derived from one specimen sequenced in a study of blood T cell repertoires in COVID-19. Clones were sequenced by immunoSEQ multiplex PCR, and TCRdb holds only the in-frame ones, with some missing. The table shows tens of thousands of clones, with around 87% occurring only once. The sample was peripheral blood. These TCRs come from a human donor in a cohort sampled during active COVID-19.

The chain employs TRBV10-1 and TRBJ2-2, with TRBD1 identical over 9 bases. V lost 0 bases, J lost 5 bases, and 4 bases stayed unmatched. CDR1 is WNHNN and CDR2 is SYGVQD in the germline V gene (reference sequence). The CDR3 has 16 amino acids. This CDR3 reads CASSESYRGLTGELFF. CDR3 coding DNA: TGCGCCAGCAGTGAGTCGTACAGGGGGCTAACCGGGGAGCTGTTTTTT.

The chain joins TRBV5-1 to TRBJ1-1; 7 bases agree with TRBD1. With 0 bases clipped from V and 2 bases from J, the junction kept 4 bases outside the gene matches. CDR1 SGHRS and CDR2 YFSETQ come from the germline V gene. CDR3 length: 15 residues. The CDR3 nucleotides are TGCGCCAGCAGCTTGGAGACAGGGATTAACACTGAAGCTTTCTTT. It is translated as CASSLETGINTEAFF.

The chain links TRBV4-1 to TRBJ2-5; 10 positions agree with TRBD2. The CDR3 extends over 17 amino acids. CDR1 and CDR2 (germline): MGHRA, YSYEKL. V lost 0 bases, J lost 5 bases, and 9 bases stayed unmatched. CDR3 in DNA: TGCGCCAGCAGCCAAGACGCCGAAGCGGGGGGGCAGGAGACCCAGTACTTC. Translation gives CASSQDAEAGGQETQYF.

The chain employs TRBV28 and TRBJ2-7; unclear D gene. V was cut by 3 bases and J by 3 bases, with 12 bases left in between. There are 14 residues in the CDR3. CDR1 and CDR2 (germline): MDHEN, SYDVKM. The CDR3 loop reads CASSFLSHNYEQYF. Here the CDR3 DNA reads TGTGCCAGCAGTTTTCTGTCACATAACTACGAGCAGTACTTC.

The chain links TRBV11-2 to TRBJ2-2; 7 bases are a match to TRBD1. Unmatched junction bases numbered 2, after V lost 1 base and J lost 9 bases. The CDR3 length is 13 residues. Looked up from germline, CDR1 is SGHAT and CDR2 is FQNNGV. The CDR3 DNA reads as TGTGCCAGCAGCTTAGGACAGGGCCGGGAGCTGTTTTTT. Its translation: CASSLGQGRELFF. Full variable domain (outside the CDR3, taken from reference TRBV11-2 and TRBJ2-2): EAGVAQSPRYKIIEKRQSVAFWCNPISGHATLYWYQQILGQGPKLLIQFQNNGVVDDSQLPKDRFSAERLKGVDSTLKIQPAKLEDSAVYLCASSLGQGRELFFGEGSRLTVL.

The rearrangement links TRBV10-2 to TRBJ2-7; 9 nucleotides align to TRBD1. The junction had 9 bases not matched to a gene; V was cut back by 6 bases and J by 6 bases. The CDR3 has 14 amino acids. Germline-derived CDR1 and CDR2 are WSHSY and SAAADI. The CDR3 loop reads CASRDPGQGAEQYF. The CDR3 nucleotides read TGCGCCAGCAGGGATCCGGGACAGGGAGCCGAGCAGTACTTC.

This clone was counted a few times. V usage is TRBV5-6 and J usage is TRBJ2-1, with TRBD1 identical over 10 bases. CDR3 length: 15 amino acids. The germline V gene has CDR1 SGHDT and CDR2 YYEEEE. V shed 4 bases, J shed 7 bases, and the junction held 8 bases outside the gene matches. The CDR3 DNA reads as TGTGCCAGCAGCGCAGTGGGACAGGGGATAAATGAGCAGTTCTTC. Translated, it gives CASSAVGQGINEQFF. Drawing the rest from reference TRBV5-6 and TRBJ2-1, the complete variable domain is DAGVTQSPTHLIKTRGQQVTLRCSPKSGHDTVSWYQQALGQGPQFIFQYYEEEERQRGNFPDRFSGHQFPNYSSELNVNALLLGDSALYLCASSAVGQGINEQFFGPGTRLTVL.

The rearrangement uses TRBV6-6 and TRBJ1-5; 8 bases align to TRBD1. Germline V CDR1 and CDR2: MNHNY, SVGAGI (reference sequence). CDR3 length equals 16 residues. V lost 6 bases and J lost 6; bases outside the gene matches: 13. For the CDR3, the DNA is TGTGCCAGCAGCAAGGCCGACAGGGGTCGGGGTCAGCCCCAGCATTTT. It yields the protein CASSKADRGRGQPQHF.

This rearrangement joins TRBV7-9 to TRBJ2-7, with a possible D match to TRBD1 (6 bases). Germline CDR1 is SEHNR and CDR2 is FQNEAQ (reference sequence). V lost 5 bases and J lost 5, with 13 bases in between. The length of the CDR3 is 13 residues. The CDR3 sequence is CASSRGQLNEQYF. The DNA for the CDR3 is TGTGCCAGCAGCCGCGGACAGCTCAACGAGCAGTACTTC.

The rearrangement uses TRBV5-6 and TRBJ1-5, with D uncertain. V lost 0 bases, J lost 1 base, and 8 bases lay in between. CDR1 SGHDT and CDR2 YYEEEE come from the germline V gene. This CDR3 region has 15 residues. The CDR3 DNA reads TGTGCCAGCAGCTTGGGAGGTTCAAGCAATCAGCCCCAGCATTTT. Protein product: CASSLGGSSNQPQHF.

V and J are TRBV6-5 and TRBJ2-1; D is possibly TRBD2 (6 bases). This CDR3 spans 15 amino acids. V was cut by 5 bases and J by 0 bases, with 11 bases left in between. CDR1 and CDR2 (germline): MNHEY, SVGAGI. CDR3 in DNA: TGTGCCAGCAGTACGGCGGGACTCTCCTACAATGAGCAGTTCTTC. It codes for CASSTAGLSYNEQFF.

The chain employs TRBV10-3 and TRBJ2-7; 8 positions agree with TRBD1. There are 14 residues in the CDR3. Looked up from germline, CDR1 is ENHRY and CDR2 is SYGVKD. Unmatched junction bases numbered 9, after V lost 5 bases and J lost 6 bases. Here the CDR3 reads CAISNRDRFPEQYF. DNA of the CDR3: TGTGCCATCAGTAACCGGGACAGGTTTCCCGAGCAGTACTTC.

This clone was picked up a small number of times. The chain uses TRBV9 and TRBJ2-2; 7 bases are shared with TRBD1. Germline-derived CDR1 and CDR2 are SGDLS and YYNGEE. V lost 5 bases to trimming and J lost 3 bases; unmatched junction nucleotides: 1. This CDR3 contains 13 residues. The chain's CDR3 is CASRQGDTGELFF. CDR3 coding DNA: TGTGCCAGCAGGCAGGGGGACACCGGGGAGCTGTTTTTT.

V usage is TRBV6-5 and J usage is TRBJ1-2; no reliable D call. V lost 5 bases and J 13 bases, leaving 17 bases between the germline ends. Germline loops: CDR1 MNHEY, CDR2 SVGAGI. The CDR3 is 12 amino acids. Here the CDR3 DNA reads TGTGCCAGCAGTCGGGATAATAGCGCGTGCACCTTC. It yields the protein CASSRDNSACTF.

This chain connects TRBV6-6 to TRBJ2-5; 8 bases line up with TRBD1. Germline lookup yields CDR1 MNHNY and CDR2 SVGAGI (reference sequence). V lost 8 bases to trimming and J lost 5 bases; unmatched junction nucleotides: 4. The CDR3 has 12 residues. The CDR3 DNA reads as TGTGCCAGCGGACAGGGAGGCGAGACCCAGTACTTC. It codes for CASGQGGETQYF.

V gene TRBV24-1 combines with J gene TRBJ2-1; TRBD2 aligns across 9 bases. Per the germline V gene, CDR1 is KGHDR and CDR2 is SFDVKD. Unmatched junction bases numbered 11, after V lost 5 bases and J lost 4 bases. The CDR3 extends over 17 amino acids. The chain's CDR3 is CATSASLSSGEYNEQFF. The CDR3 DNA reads TGTGCCACCAGTGCCTCGCTGTCTAGCGGGGAGTACAATGAGCAGTTCTTC.

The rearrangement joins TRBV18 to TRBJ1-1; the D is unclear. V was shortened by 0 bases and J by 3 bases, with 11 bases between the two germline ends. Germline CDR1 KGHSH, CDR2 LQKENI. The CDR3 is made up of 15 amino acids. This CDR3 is CASSPPSLADTEAFF. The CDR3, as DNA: TGTGCCAGCTCACCACCTTCCCTAGCGGACACTGAAGCTTTCTTT.

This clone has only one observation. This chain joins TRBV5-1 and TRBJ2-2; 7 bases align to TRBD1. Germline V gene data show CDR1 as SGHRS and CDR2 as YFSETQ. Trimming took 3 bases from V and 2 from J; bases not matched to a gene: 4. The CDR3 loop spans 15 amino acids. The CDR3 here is CASSSWDSNTGELFF. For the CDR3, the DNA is TGCGCCAGCAGCTCCTGGGACAGCAACACCGGGGAGCTGTTTTTT.

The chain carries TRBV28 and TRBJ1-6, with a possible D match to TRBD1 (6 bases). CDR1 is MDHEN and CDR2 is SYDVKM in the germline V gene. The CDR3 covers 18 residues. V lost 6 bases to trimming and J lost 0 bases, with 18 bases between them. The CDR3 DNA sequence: TGTGCCAGCAGCCAATCCGGTTGGACAGCCTCCTATAATTCACCCCTCCACTTT. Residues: CASSQSGWTASYNSPLHF.

The CDR3 coding sequence is TGTGCCAGCAGCCAAGATTGGTCGGGGAGCGGGATAGTCTACGAGCAGTACTTC. This translates into CASSQDWSGSGIVYEQYF. The chain employs TRBV4-2 and TRBJ2-7, with TRBD2 matching over 7 bases. V was clipped by 0 bases and J by 3 bases; unmatched bases: 14. Germline CDR1 is LGHNA and CDR2 is YNFKEQ. This CDR3 spans 18 amino acids.

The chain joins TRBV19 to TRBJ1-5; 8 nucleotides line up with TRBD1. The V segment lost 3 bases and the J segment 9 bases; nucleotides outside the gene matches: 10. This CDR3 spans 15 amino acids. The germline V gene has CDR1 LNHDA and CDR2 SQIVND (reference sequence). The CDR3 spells CASSIQGQGQGPQHF. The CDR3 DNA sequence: TGTGCCAGTAGTATCCAAGGACAGGGTCAAGGGCCCCAGCATTTT.

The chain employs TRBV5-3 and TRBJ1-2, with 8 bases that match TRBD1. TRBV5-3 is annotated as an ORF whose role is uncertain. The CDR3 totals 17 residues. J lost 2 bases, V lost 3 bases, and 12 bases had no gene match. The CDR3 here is CARSWAPDRGGNYGYTF. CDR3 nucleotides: TGTGCCAGAAGCTGGGCCCCCGACAGGGGAGGGAACTATGGCTACACCTTC.

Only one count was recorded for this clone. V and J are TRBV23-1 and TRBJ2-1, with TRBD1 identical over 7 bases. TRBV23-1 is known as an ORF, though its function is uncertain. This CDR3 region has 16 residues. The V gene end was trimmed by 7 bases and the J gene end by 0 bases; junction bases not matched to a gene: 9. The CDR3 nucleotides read TGCGCCAGCATTAGTTACAGGGGCTACTCCTACAATGAGCAGTTCTTC. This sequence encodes CASISYRGYSYNEQFF.

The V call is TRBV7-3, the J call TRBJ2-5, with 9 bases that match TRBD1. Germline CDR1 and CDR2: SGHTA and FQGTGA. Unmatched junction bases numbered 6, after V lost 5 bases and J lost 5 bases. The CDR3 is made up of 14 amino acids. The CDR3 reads CASSADRGTETQYF. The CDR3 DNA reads TGTGCCAGCAGCGCGGACAGGGGAACGGAGACCCAGTACTTC.

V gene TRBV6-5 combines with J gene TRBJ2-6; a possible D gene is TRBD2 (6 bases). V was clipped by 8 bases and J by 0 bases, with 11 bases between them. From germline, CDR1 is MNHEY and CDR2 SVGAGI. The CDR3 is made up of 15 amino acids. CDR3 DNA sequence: TGTGCCAGCCGGGACTCATACTCTGGGGCCAACGTCCTGACTTTC. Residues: CASRDSYSGANVLTF.

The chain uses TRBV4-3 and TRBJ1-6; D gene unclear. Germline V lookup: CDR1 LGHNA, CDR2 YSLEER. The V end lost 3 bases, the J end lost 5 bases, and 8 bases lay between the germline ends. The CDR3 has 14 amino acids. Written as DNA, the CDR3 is TGCGCCAGCAGCCAGCTGGGCGATAATTCACCCCTCCACTTT. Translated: CASSQLGDNSPLHF.

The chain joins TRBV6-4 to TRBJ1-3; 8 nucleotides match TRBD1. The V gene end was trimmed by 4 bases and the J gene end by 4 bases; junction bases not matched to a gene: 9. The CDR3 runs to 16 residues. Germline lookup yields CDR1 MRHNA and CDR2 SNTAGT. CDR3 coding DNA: TGTGCCAGCAGTGCCCCCGACAGGGGCGAAGGAAACACCATATATTTT. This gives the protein CASSAPDRGEGNTIYF.